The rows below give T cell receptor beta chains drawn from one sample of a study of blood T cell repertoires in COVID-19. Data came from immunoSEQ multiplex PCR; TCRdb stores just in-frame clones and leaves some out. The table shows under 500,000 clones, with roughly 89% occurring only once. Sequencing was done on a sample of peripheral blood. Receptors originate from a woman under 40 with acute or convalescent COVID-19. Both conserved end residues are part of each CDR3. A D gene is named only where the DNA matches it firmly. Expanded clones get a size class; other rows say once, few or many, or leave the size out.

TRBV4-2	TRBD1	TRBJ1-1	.	CASSHPLTGQMNTEAFF	TGTGCCAGCAGCCATCCTCTTACGGGACAGATGAACACTGAAGCTTTCTTT
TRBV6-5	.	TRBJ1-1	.	CGTRVMNTEAFF	TGTGGGACCAGGGTCATGAACACTGAAGCTTTCTTT
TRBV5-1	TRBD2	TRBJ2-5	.	CASKSSGGAETQYF	TGCGCCAGCAAGTCTAGCGGGGGGGCGGAGACCCAGTACTTC
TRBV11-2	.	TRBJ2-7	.	CASSPQRESYEQYF	TGTGCCAGCAGCCCCCAGCGCGAATCCTACGAGCAGTACTTC
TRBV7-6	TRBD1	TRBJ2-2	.	CASSLAPGQTNTGELFF	TGTGCCAGCAGCTTAGCTCCGGGACAGACGAACACCGGGGAGCTGTTTTTT
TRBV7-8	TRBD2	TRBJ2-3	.	CASSLAMWTSGGAADTQYF	TGTGCCAGCAGCTTAGCGATGTGGACTAGCGGGGGGGCAGCAGATACGCAGTATTTT
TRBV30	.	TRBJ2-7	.	CAWRRDRAYEQYF	TGTGCCTGGAGGCGGGACAGAGCCTACGAGCAGTACTTC
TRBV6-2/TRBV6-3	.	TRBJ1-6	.	CASSKEVISPLHF	TGTGCCAGCAGTAAGGAGGTAATTTCACCCCTCCACTTT
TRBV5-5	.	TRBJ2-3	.	CASSIRTDTSTDTQYF	TGTGCCAGCAGCATAAGGACTGACACTAGCACAGATACGCAGTATTTT
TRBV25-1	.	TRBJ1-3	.	CASSEGGGVSGNTIYF	TGTGCCAGCAGTGAGGGAGGGGGGGTCTCTGGAAACACCATATATTTT
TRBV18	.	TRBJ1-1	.	CASSPVLGGTEAFF	TGTGCCAGCTCACCGGTCTTGGGGGGCACTGAAGCTTTCTTT
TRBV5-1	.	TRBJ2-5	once	CASSLQAGGSETQYF	TGCGCCAGCAGCTTGCAAGCGGGTGGGTCAGAGACCCAGTACTTC
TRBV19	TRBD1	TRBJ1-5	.	CASTGTGKVLRNQPQHF	TGTGCCAGTACTGGGACAGGGAAGGTTTTGCGCAATCAGCCCCAGCATTTT
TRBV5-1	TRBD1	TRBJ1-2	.	CASSLTGTGLIYGYTF	TGCGCCAGCAGCTTAACCGGGACAGGGTTAATCTATGGCTACACCTTC
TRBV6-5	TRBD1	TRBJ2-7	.	CASSSGTGGSYEQYF	TGTGCCAGCAGTTCCGGGACAGGGGGGTCCTACGAGCAGTACTTC
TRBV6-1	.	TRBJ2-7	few	CASSEPTGAGRLYEQYF	TGTGCCAGCAGTGAACCCACTGGGGCAGGAAGACTCTACGAGCAGTACTTC
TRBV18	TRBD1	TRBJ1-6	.	CASSPGQGYNSPLHF	TGTGCCAGCTCACCGGGACAGGGATATAATTCACCCCTCCACTTT
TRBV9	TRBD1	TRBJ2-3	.	CASSVDRGLGTDTQYF	TGTGCCAGCAGCGTAGACAGGGGGCTAGGCACAGATACGCAGTATTTT
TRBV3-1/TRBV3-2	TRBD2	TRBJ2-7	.	CASGGTKRLAEYF	TGTGCCAGCGGAGGAACAAAAAGACTAGCGGAATATTTC
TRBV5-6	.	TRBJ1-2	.	CASAIGQLYGYTF	TGTGCCAGCGCGATCGGACAGCTCTATGGCTACACCTTC
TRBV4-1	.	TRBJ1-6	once	CASSQVGDSPLHF	TGCGCCAGCAGCCAAGTAGGAGATTCACCCCTCCACTTT
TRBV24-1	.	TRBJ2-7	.	CATSDLRGGYWTYEQYF	TGTGCCACCAGTGATTTGAGGGGGGGCTACTGGACCTACGAGCAGTACTTC
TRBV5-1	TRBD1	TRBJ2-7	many	CASSQGQGGLEQYF	TGCGCCAGCAGCCAGGGACAGGGGGGCCTCGAGCAGTACTTC
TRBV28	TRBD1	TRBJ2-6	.	CASSRQGEVFPGANVLTF	TGTGCCAGCAGCCGACAGGGGGAAGTGTTTCCTGGGGCCAACGTCCTGACTTTC
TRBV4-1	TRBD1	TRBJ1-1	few	CASSLTPGQANTEAFF	TGCGCCAGCAGCCTAACGCCGGGACAGGCAAACACTGAAGCTTTCTTT
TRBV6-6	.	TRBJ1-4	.	CASKDILSAEKLFF	TGTGCCAGCAAGGACATACTAAGCGCGGAAAAACTGTTTTTT
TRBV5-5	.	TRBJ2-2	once	CASSTGQLVTGELFF	TGTGCCAGCAGCACCGGACAGCTTGTCACCGGGGAGCTGTTTTTT
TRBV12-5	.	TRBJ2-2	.	CASGLGAAGELFF	TGTGCTAGTGGTTTGGGGGCTGCCGGGGAGCTGTTTTTT
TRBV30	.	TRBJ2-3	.	CAGGGGGTDTQYF	TGTGCCGGGGGCGGAGGGGGCACAGATACGCAGTATTTT
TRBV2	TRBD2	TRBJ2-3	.	CASTRRASGDASTDTQYF	TGTGCCAGCACCCGAAGGGCTAGCGGGGATGCTAGCACAGATACGCAGTATTTT
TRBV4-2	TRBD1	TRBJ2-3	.	CASSSGTGSTDTQYF	TGTGCCAGCAGCTCGGGGACAGGGAGCACAGATACGCAGTATTTT
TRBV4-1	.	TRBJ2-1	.	CASSPRQVLHDEQFF	TGCGCCAGCAGCCCTCGACAGGTACTTCACGATGAGCAGTTCTTC
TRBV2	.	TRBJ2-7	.	CASTVRAGIDEQYF	TGTGCCAGCACTGTCCGAGCGGGCATTGACGAGCAGTACTTC
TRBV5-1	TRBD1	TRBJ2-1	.	CASSLEGQSNNEQFF	TGCGCCAGCAGCTTGGAGGGACAGAGCAACAATGAGCAGTTCTTC
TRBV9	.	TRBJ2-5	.	CASSAGTPQETQYF	TGTGCCAGCAGCGCAGGGACACCCCAAGAGACCCAGTACTTC
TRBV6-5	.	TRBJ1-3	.	CASSYEGGLGNTIYF	TGTGCCAGCAGTTACGAGGGGGGGCTCGGAAACACCATATATTTT
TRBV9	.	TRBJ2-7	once	CASSVDGRGYEQYF	TGTGCCAGCAGCGTAGACGGCAGGGGCTACGAGCAGTACTTC
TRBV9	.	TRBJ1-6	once	CASSPRTGYNSPLHF	TGTGCCAGCAGCCCCCGGACGGGATATAATTCACCCCTCCACTTT
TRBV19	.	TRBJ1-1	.	CATQDRLLNTEAFF	TGTGCCACCCAGGACAGACTTTTGAACACTGAAGCTTTCTTT
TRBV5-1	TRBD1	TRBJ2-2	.	CASSSPQGAEGELFF	TGCGCCAGCAGCTCGCCGCAGGGGGCAGAAGGGGAGCTGTTTTTT
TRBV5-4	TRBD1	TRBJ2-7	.	CASSATGGNYEQYF	TGTGCCAGCAGCGCAACAGGGGGAAACTACGAGCAGTACTTC
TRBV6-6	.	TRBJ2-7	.	CASSYDGTAYEQYF	TGTGCCAGCAGTTACGATGGTACTGCCTACGAGCAGTACTTC
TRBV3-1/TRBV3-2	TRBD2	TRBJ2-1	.	CASSQGVGGLANEQFF	TGTGCCAGCAGCCAAGGCGTAGGGGGACTAGCGAATGAGCAGTTCTTC
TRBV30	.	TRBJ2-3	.	CAWSVNSGDTQYF	TGTGCCTGGAGTGTAAACTCCGGAGATACGCAGTATTTT
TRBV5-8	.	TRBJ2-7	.	CASSRDSYEQYF	TGTGCCAGCAGCCGGGACTCCTACGAGCAGTACTTC
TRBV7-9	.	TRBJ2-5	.	CASSRNGETQYF	TGTGCCAGCAGCCGCAACGGGGAGACCCAGTACTTC
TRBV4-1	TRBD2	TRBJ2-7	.	CASSRGTSGSYEQYF	TGCGCCAGCAGCCGGGGGACTAGCGGCTCCTACGAGCAGTACTTC
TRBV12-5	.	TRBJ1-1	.	CASGLFRVTGNTEAFF	TGTGCTAGTGGTTTGTTCAGGGTCACCGGAAACACTGAAGCTTTCTTT
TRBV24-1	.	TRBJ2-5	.	CATSDSSGFRETQYF	TGTGCCACCAGTGATTCCTCGGGATTTAGAGAGACCCAGTACTTC
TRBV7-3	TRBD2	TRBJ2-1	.	CASSLMASGDNEQFF	TGTGCCAGCAGCTTAATGGCAAGCGGGGATAATGAGCAGTTCTTC
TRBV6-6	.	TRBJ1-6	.	CASRSSGGPDNSPLHF	TGTGCCAGCAGGTCATCGGGAGGGCCCGATAATTCACCCCTCCACTTT
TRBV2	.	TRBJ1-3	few	CASLLAHQVGNTIYF	TGTGCCAGCCTACTAGCCCACCAGGTTGGAAACACCATATATTTT
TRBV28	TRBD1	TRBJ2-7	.	CASTGDAVHEQYF	TGTGCCAGTACAGGGGATGCGGTGCACGAGCAGTACTTC
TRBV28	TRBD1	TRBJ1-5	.	CASSPGTGHQPQHF	TGTGCCAGCAGTCCCGGGACAGGGCATCAGCCCCAGCATTTT
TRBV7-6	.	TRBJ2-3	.	CASSPVGAGTQYF	TGTGCCAGCAGCCCCGTGGGGGCCGGTACGCAGTATTTT
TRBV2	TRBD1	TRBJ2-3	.	CASSADRATDTQYF	TGTGCCAGCAGTGCCGACAGGGCCACAGATACGCAGTATTTT
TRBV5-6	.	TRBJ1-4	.	CASSSGRMELFF	TGTGCCAGCAGCAGCGGGAGAATGGAACTGTTTTTT